Listed below are T cell receptor beta chains from one sample, sequenced in a study of T-cell memory formation after mild COVID-19. TCRdb re-derived calls from the 5' RACE reads in MiXCR, one entry per CDR3 protein. This table has approximately 250,000 distinct CDR3 sequences, approximately 16% appearing once. The sample comprised PBMCs or a T cell subset sorted from them (not recorded which). Receptors were obtained from a man aged 18-30 years who had mild COVID-19 (a few samples of this study predate the infection). Cell type and time point are not known. The CDR3 runs from the conserved cysteine through the conserved F or W. The D gene is left open where the match is weak. Size tells how often a clone was seen (once, few, many) or the class of an expanded clone, and some rows leave it out.

CDR3 protein: CASSSPGQATDTQYF
CDR3 DNA: TGTGCCAGCAGTTCACCGGGACAGGCCACAGATACGCAGTATTTT
J gene: TRBJ2-3
D gene: TRBD1
CDR3 length: 15
clone size: few
V gene: TRBV28

CDR3 protein: CASTRTNTGELFF
CDR3 DNA: TGTGCCAGCACCAGGACGAACACCGGGGAGCTGTTTTTT
J gene: TRBJ2-2
D gene: -
CDR3 length: 13
clone size: -
V gene: TRBV14

CDR3 protein: CASSSLERGVADTQYF
CDR3 DNA: TGTGCCAGCAGTAGCCTTGAGCGGGGGGTTGCAGATACGCAGTATTTT
J gene: TRBJ2-3
D gene: TRBD2
CDR3 length: 16
clone size: few
V gene: TRBV28

CDR3 protein: CATSRGRSYNEQFF
CDR3 DNA: TGTGCCACCAGTCGGGGACGCTCCTACAATGAGCAGTTCTTC
J gene: TRBJ2-1
D gene: -
CDR3 length: 14
clone size: few
V gene: TRBV24-1

CDR3 protein: CASRRTTDPYEQYF
CDR3 DNA: TGCGCCAGCAGAAGGACAACAGACCCCTACGAGCAGTACTTC
J gene: TRBJ2-7
D gene: -
CDR3 length: 14
clone size: -
V gene: TRBV5-1

CDR3 protein: CASSFKRGASYNEQFF
CDR3 DNA: TGTGCCAGCAGCTTTAAGCGGGGGGCTTCCTACAATGAGCAGTTCTTC
J gene: TRBJ2-1
D gene: TRBD2
CDR3 length: 16
clone size: -
V gene: TRBV7-6

CDR3 protein: CAQGRGGNTEAFF
CDR3 DNA: TGTGCCCAGGGCAGGGGAGGGAACACTGAAGCTTTCTTT
J gene: TRBJ1-1
D gene: -
CDR3 length: 13
clone size: few
V gene: TRBV30

CDR3 protein: CASSPLPGGKSYNEQFF
CDR3 DNA: TGTGCCAGCAGCCCTCTCCCAGGGGGTAAGAGCTACAATGAGCAGTTCTTC
J gene: TRBJ2-1
D gene: TRBD1
CDR3 length: 17
clone size: many
V gene: TRBV27

CDR3 protein: CASSYYDGGGNEQFF
CDR3 DNA: TGTGCCAGCAGTTACTATGACGGGGGGGGAAATGAGCAGTTCTTC
J gene: TRBJ2-1
D gene: TRBD2
CDR3 length: 15
clone size: many
V gene: TRBV6-2/TRBV6-3

CDR3 protein: CASRGADGYTF
CDR3 DNA: TGTGCCAGCCGGGGGGCAGATGGCTACACCTTC
J gene: TRBJ1-2
D gene: -
CDR3 length: 11
clone size: -
V gene: TRBV6-5

CDR3 protein: CASGLPGTTSYEQYF
CDR3 DNA: TGTGCCAGCGGCCTTCCCGGGACTACCTCCTACGAGCAGTACTTC
J gene: TRBJ2-7
D gene: TRBD2
CDR3 length: 15
clone size: few
V gene: TRBV6-2/TRBV6-3

CDR3 protein: CASSTGGNSEAFF
CDR3 DNA: TGTGCCAGTAGCACAGGGGGGAACTCTGAAGCTTTCTTT
J gene: TRBJ1-1
D gene: TRBD1
CDR3 length: 13
clone size: few
V gene: TRBV19

CDR3 protein: CASSYSGAGVVADTQYF
CDR3 DNA: TGTGCCAGCAGTTACTCTGGCGCGGGGGTAGTGGCAGATACGCAGTATTTT
J gene: TRBJ2-3
D gene: TRBD2
CDR3 length: 17
clone size: -
V gene: TRBV6-5